These 21 T cell receptor beta chains originate from one sample sequenced in a study of CD8 T cells in ankylosing spondylitis. Antigens for these TCRs are unknown. TCRdb redid the calling of the 5' RACE reads with MiXCR, one entry per CDR3 protein. Altogether roughly 440,000 distinct CDR3 sequences are present, more than 15% being singletons, with the ten largest covering over 1%. Study-level points and caveats: Seven or eight highly homologous variants formed a TCR beta motif that appeared characteristic of ankylosing spondylitis blood.

Sequences were obtained from blood, either unsorted or a sorted T cell fraction (not recorded which). These receptors came from a male donor with ankylosing spondylitis.

This clonotype has just a few counts. J is TRBJ2-7 and V is TRBV7-7, with D possibly TRBD2 on 6 matching bases. This CDR3 region has 13 residues. CDR1 is SSHAT, CDR2 FNYEAQ, per germline (reference sequence). Between the trimmed V and J ends, which lost 5 bases and 3 bases, there was a span of 11 bases. The CDR3 DNA reads TGTGCCAGCAGCGCCCTCGGGGGCTACGAGCAGTACTTC. Its translation is CASSALGGYEQYF.

This clonotype has a handful of counts. The chain links TRBV18 to TRBJ2-1, with TRBD2 identical over 10 bases. The CDR3 covers 19 residues. Germline V lookup: CDR1 KGHSH, CDR2 LQKENI. The V segment lost 0 bases and the J segment 7 bases; nucleotides outside the gene matches: 15. The CDR3 protein is CASSPPGKGPSGSWNEQFF. The CDR3 nucleotides read TGTGCCAGCTCACCACCGGGAAAGGGGCCTAGCGGGAGTTGGAATGAGCAGTTCTTC. The whole variable domain, remainder taken from reference TRBV18 and TRBJ2-1, is NAGVMQNPRHLVRRRGQEARLRCSPMKGHSHVYWYRQLPEEGLKFMVYLQKENIIDESGMPKERFSAEFPKEGPSILRIQQVVRGDSAAYFCASSPPGKGPSGSWNEQFFGPGTRLTVL.

The sample holds a few counts of this clonotype. The chain carries TRBV2 and TRBJ2-2, with D perhaps matching TRBD1 (5 bases). V gave up 6 bases and J gave up 4 bases, with 9 bases separating them. The CDR3 is 13 residues long. Germline CDR1 is SNHLY and CDR2 is FYNNEI. The DNA for the CDR3 is TGTGCCAGCAGGCAAACAGGCACCGGGGAGCTGTTTTTT. It is translated as CASRQTGTGELFF. The full variable domain, completed using reference TRBV2 and TRBJ2-2, is EPEVTQTPSHQVTQMGQEVILRCVPISNHLYFYWYRQILGQKVEFLVSFYNNEISEKSEIFDDQFSVERPDGSNFTLKIRSTKLEDSAMYFCASRQTGTGELFFGEGSRLTVL.

The chain is built from TRBV20-1 and TRBJ1-5; tentative D call: TRBD1 (6 bases). Trimming removed 4 bases from V and 3 bases from J, with 16 bases in between. The germline CDR1 and CDR2 sequences are DFQATT and SNEGSKA (reference sequence). The CDR3 loop spans 15 amino acids. The CDR3 loop reads CSAKSLGGLNQPQHF. Written as DNA, the CDR3 is TGCAGTGCTAAGTCCCTTGGGGGGCTCAATCAGCCCCAGCATTTT.

Ten or more counts support this clonotype. The chain recombines TRBV10-2 with TRBJ1-6; D call uncertain. Looked up from germline, CDR1 is WSHSY and CDR2 is SAAADI. The ends were cut back, 3 bases at V and 3 bases at J, with 6 bases in the middle. The CDR3 contains 14 residues. Written as DNA, the CDR3 is TGCGCCAGCAGTGAAAACAGCTATAATTCACCCCTCCACTTT. Translated, it gives CASSENSYNSPLHF.

The chain combines TRBV20-1 with TRBJ1-6; D gene unclear. The CDR3 is 14 amino acids. The V end was cut by 6 bases, the J end by 7 bases, with 16 bases between. Germline assignment: CDR1 DFQATT and CDR2 SNEGSKA (reference sequence). The DNA for the CDR3 is TGCAGTGCCCATCTGGCCCTTCAAAATTCACCCCTCCACTTT. Translated: CSAHLALQNSPLHF.

This clonotype was seen a handful of times. V usage is TRBV6-1 and J usage is TRBJ1-5; unclear D gene. The CDR3 covers 15 residues. Germline V gives CDR1 MNHNS, CDR2 SASEGT. Trimming cost V 8 bases and J 0 bases, with 14 bases left between them. DNA for the CDR3: TGTGCCAGCGGTCGCGGGTTTTATAGCAATCAGCCCCAGCATTTT. This translates into CASGRGFYSNQPQHF.

In its sample, this clonotype was seen many times. The rearrangement links TRBV12-3 or TRBV12-4 to TRBJ1-2; D is undetermined. V was clipped by 5 bases and J by 3 bases, with 10 bases between them. The CDR3 extends over 13 amino acids. The CDR3 DNA follows: TGTGCCAGCAGTCCCCTCCTGCACTATGGCTACACCTTC. Its translation: CASSPLLHYGYTF.

There are a few counts of this clonotype. The DNA for the CDR3 is TGCAGTGCTAGATCCTTAGCGGGAGACGGCTACGAGCAGTACTTC. This translates into CSARSLAGDGYEQYF. The chain recombines TRBV20-1 with TRBJ2-7; TRBD2 agrees at 9 bases. Germline-derived CDR1 and CDR2 are DFQATT and SNEGSKA (reference sequence). Trimming at V came to 2 bases and at J to 3 bases, leaving 8 bases not matched to a gene. This CDR3 is 15 amino acids long.

The genes are TRBV20-1 and TRBJ2-7; TRBD1 matches at 9 bases. J lost 6 bases, V lost 2 bases, and 2 bases had no gene match. The CDR3 has 12 residues. Germline V gene lookup returns CDR1 DFQATT and CDR2 SNEGSKA (reference sequence). The CDR3 nucleotides read TGCAGTGCTAGACTGACAGGGGGCGAGCAGTACTTC. It encodes CSARLTGGEQYF.

This rearrangement joins TRBV7-8 to TRBJ2-7; possible D gene TRBD1, 6 bases. V was clipped by 1 base and J by 3 bases, with 13 bases between them. There are 15 residues in the CDR3. Germline CDR1 SGHVS, CDR2 FQNEAQ. As DNA, the CDR3 is TGTGCCAGCAGCTTAGGAGGACAGCTCCTCTACGAGCAGTACTTC. Translated, it gives CASSLGGQLLYEQYF.

This clonotype occurred many times. The genes are TRBV12-3 or TRBV12-4 and TRBJ1-2, with 7 bases aligning to TRBD1. The CDR3 spans 12 residues. Trimming cost V 5 bases and J 8 bases; bases outside gene matches: 5. CDR3 residues: CASSVGQAGYTF. The CDR3 DNA is TGTGCCAGCAGTGTCGGACAGGCGGGCTACACCTTC.

This chain connects TRBV6-5 to TRBJ2-7; D possibly uses TRBD1 or TRBD2 (5 bases each). This CDR3 has 13 residues. The V gene lost 5 bases and the J gene lost 3 bases, with 11 bases spanning the gap. The germline CDR1 and CDR2 sequences are MNHEY and SVGAGI. The CDR3 DNA is TGTGCCAGCAGTCACCGGGACGGCTACGAGCAGTACTTC. The encoded protein is CASSHRDGYEQYF.

V gene TRBV12-3 or TRBV12-4 combines with J gene TRBJ2-1; 10 bases align to TRBD1. V was clipped by 5 bases and J by 10 bases; unmatched bases: 11. The CDR3 has 15 residues. This CDR3 is CASSRPGTGDGEQFF. DNA for the CDR3: TGTGCCAGCAGTCGACCCGGGACAGGGGATGGGGAGCAGTTCTTC.

This clonotype appeared a few times. The chain couples TRBV5-6 to TRBJ2-5, with TRBD2 matching over 15 bases. J lost 4 bases, V lost 1 base, and 14 bases had no gene match. This CDR3 contains 20 residues. CDR1 is SGHDT, CDR2 YYEEEE, per germline. The CDR3 nucleotides are TGTGCCAGCAGCTTGTTAGGGGGGACTAGCGGGAGGAGAATTGGAGAGACCCAGTACTTC. It codes for CASSLLGGTSGRRIGETQYF.

The chain has TRBV21-1 and TRBJ2-1; TRBD2 reflects the table's D call only, with no check against the DNA. TRBV21-1 is shown as a pseudogene. This CDR3 spans 18 amino acids. The DNA for the CDR3 is TGTGCCAGCAGCAGAAGGACTAGCGGGATAACAGCGCCGCTTGAGCAGTTCTTC. Protein sequence: CASSRRTSGITAPLEQFF.

V and J are TRBV20-1 and TRBJ2-5, with TRBD1 identical over 12 bases. This CDR3 has 14 amino acids. Trimming removed 5 bases from V and 4 bases from J; junction bases left unmatched: 5. Germline CDR1 DFQATT, CDR2 SNEGSKA (reference sequence). For the CDR3, the DNA is TGCAGTGCTTCCCCGGGACAGGGGGCAGAGACCCAGTACTTC. This codes for CSASPGQGAETQYF.

The chain is built from TRBV12-3 or TRBV12-4 and TRBJ2-1, with no clear D. The CDR3 extends over 12 amino acids. Trimming removed 6 bases from V and 11 bases from J, with 14 bases in between. The CDR3 protein is CASSRRVPQQFF. The CDR3 DNA sequence: TGTGCCAGCAGCCGAAGGGTCCCCCAGCAGTTCTTC.

The chain employs TRBV7-2 and TRBJ2-1; D is unresolved. CDR1 is SGHTA and CDR2 is FQGNSA in the germline V gene. This CDR3 is built from 11 residues. With 5 bases removed from V and 8 bases from J, the gap between germline ends came to 7 bases. CDR3 nucleotides: TGTGCCAGCAGCGGGTGGGATGAGCAGTTCTTC. Translating it yields CASSGWDEQFF.

This clonotype was seen many times. This sequence joins TRBV12-3 or TRBV12-4 and TRBJ2-7, with 8 nucleotides matching TRBD1. The CDR3 covers 15 residues. J gave up 4 bases and V 3 bases, and 8 bases lay outside the gene matches. This chain's CDR3 is CASSLGSQGAYEQYF. The CDR3 DNA follows: TGTGCCAGCAGTTTGGGTTCCCAGGGGGCGTACGAGCAGTACTTC.

The chain couples TRBV2 to TRBJ2-5; D assignment may be TRBD1 or TRBD2 (5 bases each). The CDR3 runs 15 residues. CDR1 is SNHLY, CDR2 FYNNEI, per germline. Trimming pared 2 bases from V and 5 bases from J, leaving 15 bases between. The CDR3 DNA sequence: TGTGCCAGCAGTGAAACATCCCAGGGAGTGGAGACCCAGTACTTC. It yields the protein CASSETSQGVETQYF.